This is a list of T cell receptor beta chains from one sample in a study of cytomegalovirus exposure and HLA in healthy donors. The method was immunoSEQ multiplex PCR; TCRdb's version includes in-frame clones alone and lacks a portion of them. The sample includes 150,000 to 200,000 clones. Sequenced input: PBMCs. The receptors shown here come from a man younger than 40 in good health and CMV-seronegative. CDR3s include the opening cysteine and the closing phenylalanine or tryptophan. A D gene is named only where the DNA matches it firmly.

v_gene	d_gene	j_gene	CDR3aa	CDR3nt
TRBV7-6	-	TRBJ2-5	CASSLGVEETQYF	TGTGCCAGCAGCTTAGGCGTGGAAGAGACCCAGTACTTC
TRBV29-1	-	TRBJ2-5	CSLGSSLGETQYF	TGCAGCCTTGGGAGCAGCCTTGGGGAGACCCAGTACTTC
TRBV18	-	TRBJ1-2	CASSPMTAMGYGYTF	TGTGCCAGCTCACCAATGACAGCGATGGGCTATGGCTACACCTTC
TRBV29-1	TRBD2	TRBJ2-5	CSSGLAGGSYQETQYF	TGCAGCTCTGGACTAGCGGGAGGGAGTTACCAAGAGACCCAGTACTTC
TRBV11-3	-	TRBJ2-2	CASSPRGNTNTGELFF	TGTGCCAGCAGCCCCCGGGGGAACACGAACACCGGGGAGCTGTTTTTT
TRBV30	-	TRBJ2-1	CAWSPNSGNEQFF	TGTGCCTGGAGTCCCAATAGCGGCAATGAGCAGTTCTTC
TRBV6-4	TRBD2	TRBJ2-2	CASSVASGDTGELFF	TGTGCCAGCAGTGTTGCTAGCGGGGACACCGGGGAGCTGTTTTTT
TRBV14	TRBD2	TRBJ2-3	CASSRLLADLHRYTDTQYF	TGTGCCAGCAGCCGGTTACTAGCGGACCTCCATCGCTACACAGATACGCAGTATTTT
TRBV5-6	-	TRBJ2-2	CASTKPAGRHAGELFF	TGTGCCAGCACCAAACCGGCAGGGAGGCATGCCGGGGAGCTGTTTTTT
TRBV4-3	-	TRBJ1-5	CASSEGQFNQPQHF	TGCGCCAGCAGCGAAGGACAGTTCAATCAGCCCCAGCATTTT
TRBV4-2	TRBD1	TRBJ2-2	CASSHNRGSTGELFF	TGTGCCAGCAGCCATAACAGGGGGTCCACCGGGGAGCTGTTTTTT
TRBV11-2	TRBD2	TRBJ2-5	CASTGWGLDVQETQYF	TGTGCCAGCACCGGATGGGGACTAGACGTTCAAGAGACCCAGTACTTC
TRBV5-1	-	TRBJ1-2	CASSSSGRVMDGYTF	TGCGCCAGCAGCTCCAGTGGCAGGGTGATGGATGGCTACACCTTC
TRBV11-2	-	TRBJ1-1	CASGLVAGPNTEAFF	TGTGCCAGCGGCTTAGTAGCAGGGCCGAACACTGAAGCTTTCTTT
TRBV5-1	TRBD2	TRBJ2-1	CASSLKLAVEQFF	TGCGCCAGCAGCTTAAAACTAGCGGTTGAGCAGTTCTTC
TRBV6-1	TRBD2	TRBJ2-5	CASMRGSGTETQYF	TGTGCCAGCATGCGTGGTAGCGGGACGGAGACCCAGTACTTC
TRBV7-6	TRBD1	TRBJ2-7	CASSLAQGASYEQYF	TGTGCCAGCAGCTTAGCACAGGGGGCTTCCTACGAGCAGTACTTC
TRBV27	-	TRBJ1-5	CASSLGQGGQPQHF	TGTGCCAGCAGTTTGGGTCAGGGCGGTCAGCCCCAGCATTTT
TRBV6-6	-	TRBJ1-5	CASSRTVSNQPQHF	TGTGCCAGCAGCCGGACAGTTAGCAATCAGCCCCAGCATTTT
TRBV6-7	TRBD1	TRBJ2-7	CASKGQVAHYF	TGTGCCAGCAAGGGACAGGTAGCGCACTACTTC
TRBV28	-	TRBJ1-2	CASNTQGYGYTF	TGTGCCAGCAACACACAGGGCTATGGCTACACCTTC
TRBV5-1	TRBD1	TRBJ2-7	CASSTQGQGVDEQYF	TGCGCCAGCAGCACGCAGGGACAGGGTGTCGACGAGCAGTACTTC
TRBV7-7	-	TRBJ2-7	CASSSSRRAGSGEQYF	TGTGCCAGCAGCTCCAGCCGTAGGGCGGGATCCGGCGAGCAGTACTTC
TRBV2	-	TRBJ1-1	CASSELGSRITEAFF	TGTGCCAGCAGTGAGCTCGGTAGTCGCATCACTGAAGCTTTCTTT
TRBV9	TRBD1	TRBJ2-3	CASSATGSSTDTQYF	TGTGCCAGCAGTGCGACAGGGTCCAGCACAGATACGCAGTATTTT
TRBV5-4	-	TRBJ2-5	CASSPSFGGETQYF	TGTGCCAGCAGCCCCTCATTCGGGGGAGAGACCCAGTACTTC
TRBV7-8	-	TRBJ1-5	CASSLGARVYSNQPQHF	TGTGCCAGCAGCTTGGGGGCGCGGGTTTATAGCAATCAGCCCCAGCATTTT
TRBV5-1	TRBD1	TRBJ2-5	CASSPSDRQETQYF	TGCGCCAGCAGCCCCTCGGACAGGCAAGAGACCCAGTACTTC
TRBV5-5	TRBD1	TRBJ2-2	CASSFWDRDTGELFF	TGTGCCAGCAGCTTTTGGGACAGAGATACCGGGGAGCTGTTTTTT
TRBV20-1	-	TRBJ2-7	CSAYQSYEQYF	TGCAGTGCTTACCAGTCCTACGAGCAGTACTTC